A single sample is the source of the 28 T cell receptor beta chains below, sequenced in a study of shared clonotypes between healthy human individuals. The repertoire was sequenced with immunoSEQ multiplex PCR; TCRdb's copy has only in-frame clones and lacks some. The sample lists 2.3 million or so clones; more than 85% were seen once. Input material: naive CD4+ T cells from PBMCs. Noted subset: CD45RA+ positively selected. These receptors were taken from a man aged 18 to 35 in good health. Some clones in this sample may be carry-over from other donors' samples.

The chain carries TRBV2 and TRBJ1-5; D is unresolved. This CDR3 contains 13 residues. Germline V lookup: CDR1 SNHLY, CDR2 FYNNEI. Trimming removed 1 base at V and 4 bases at J, with 5 bases between. CDR3 amino acids: CASSEGWNQPQHF. For the CDR3, the DNA is TGTGCCAGCAGTGAAGGTTGGAATCAGCCCCAGCATTTT. Looking up the rest from reference TRBV2 and TRBJ1-5 gives the full variable domain: EPEVTQTPSHQVTQMGQEVILRCVPISNHLYFYWYRQILGQKVEFLVSFYNNEISEKSEIFDDQFSVERPDGSNFTLKIRSTKLEDSAMYFCASSEGWNQPQHFGDGTRLSIL.

The V gene is TRBV14, the J gene TRBJ2-6, with unresolved D. The length of the CDR3 is 12 residues. The germline gives CDR1 SGHDN, CDR2 FVKESK. V lost 10 bases and J 0 bases, leaving 4 bases between the germline ends. The CDR3 loop reads CATSSGANVLTF. CDR3 DNA: TGTGCCACCTCCTCTGGGGCCAACGTCCTGACTTTC.

The chain combines TRBV30 with TRBJ2-7; perhaps TRBD2 as D (5 bases). The CDR3 runs 15 residues. Germline CDR1 and CDR2: GTSNPN and SVGIG (reference sequence). V was shortened by 0 bases and J by 3 bases, with 15 bases between the two germline ends. The DNA for the CDR3 is TGTGCCTGGAGTGTTCTCGGGCGACTACTCTACGAGCAGTACTTC. Its translation: CAWSVLGRLLYEQYF.

The J gene is TRBJ2-7, the V gene TRBV28; TRBD2 is a possible D gene (6 bases). Germline V gene lookup returns CDR1 MDHEN and CDR2 SYDVKM. Trimming left V 7 bases short and J 1 base short, with 14 bases between. CDR3 length equals 14 residues. The CDR3 coding sequence is TGTGCCAGCAACGTAGGAGGGCCGTCCTACGAGCAGTACTTC. The encoded protein is CASNVGGPSYEQYF.

Details on this clone: This sample includes further DNA sequences coding for the same CDR3. J is TRBJ2-2 and V is TRBV5-1; D remains unclear. The CDR3 runs 16 residues. V dropped 0 bases and J dropped 1 base, with 10 bases sitting between them. In germline, CDR1 is SGHRS, CDR2 YFSETQ. CDR3 DNA sequence: TGCGCCAGCAGCTTGGCGGTGGCAGGGAACACCGGGGAGCTGTTTTTT. Residues: CASSLAVAGNTGELFF.

The chain is built from TRBV28 and TRBJ2-1; D is undetermined. Trimming removed 6 bases at V and 2 bases at J, with 11 bases between. The CDR3 covers 14 residues. Per germline, CDR1 MDHEN and CDR2 SYDVKM. The CDR3 is CASSLQPPYNEQFF. CDR3 DNA: TGTGCCAGCAGCCTACAACCTCCCTACAATGAGCAGTTCTTC.

The chain is built from TRBV5-1 and TRBJ2-5; possible D gene TRBD2, 6 bases. The CDR3 has 13 amino acids. Germline-derived CDR1 and CDR2 are SGHRS and YFSETQ. Trimming removed 4 bases at V and 8 bases at J, with 15 bases between. CDR3 region: CASSGGTEGTQYF. The CDR3 nucleotides read TGCGCCAGCAGCGGCGGGACGGAAGGAACCCAGTACTTC.

This clone was detected once. Other DNA sequences in this specimen translate into the identical CDR3. The chain carries TRBV5-1 and TRBJ2-5, with a possible D match to TRBD2 (6 bases). In germline, CDR1 is SGHRS, CDR2 YFSETQ. The CDR3 spans 15 residues. The V end lost 0 bases, the J end lost 1 base, and 10 bases lay between the germline ends. CDR3 amino acids: CASSLVGGPQETQYF. Written as DNA, the CDR3 is TGCGCCAGCAGCTTGGTCGGGGGTCCCCAAGAGACCCAGTACTTC.

This clone was recorded only once. Distinct nucleotide sequences in the sample also encode this CDR3. V gene TRBV7-8 combines with J gene TRBJ2-3; D gene unclear. V was shortened by 1 base and J by 0 bases, with 2 bases between the two germline ends. Germline CDR1 SGHVS, CDR2 FQNEAQ. The CDR3 consists of 13 residues. The CDR3 bases are TGTGCCAGCAGCTTAGATAGCACAGATACGCAGTATTTT. Encoded protein: CASSLDSTDTQYF.

V is TRBV5-4 and J is TRBJ2-1; the match to TRBD2 covers 10 bases. The J segment lost 2 bases and the V segment lost 4 bases, leaving 9 bases of the junction unmatched. Germline-derived CDR1 and CDR2 are SGHNT and YYREEE (reference sequence). The CDR3 is 17 residues long. CDR3 sequence (DNA): TGTGCCAGCAGCCGGGGGGCTAGCGGGAGTGCCTACAATGAGCAGTTCTTC. This sequence encodes CASSRGASGSAYNEQFF. Based on the CDR3 plus reference TRBV5-4 and TRBJ2-1, the full variable domain is ETGVTQSPTHLIKTRGQQVTLRCSSQSGHNTVSWYQQALGQGPQFIFQYYREEENGRGNFPPRFSGLQFPNYSSELNVNALELDDSALYLCASSRGASGSAYNEQFFGPGTRLTVL.

The rearrangement links TRBV28 to TRBJ2-3; the D gene could be TRBD1 or TRBD2 (6 bases each). The CDR3 spans 13 residues. The V gene lost 11 bases and the J gene lost 2 bases, with 14 bases spanning the gap. Per germline, CDR1 MDHEN and CDR2 SYDVKM. CDR3 bases: TGTGCCGGGCGGGACACCTTCACAGATACGCAGTATTTT. This codes for CAGRDTFTDTQYF.

This chain links TRBV6-1 with TRBJ2-2; 11 positions match TRBD1. The J segment lost 7 bases and the V segment lost 9 bases, leaving 7 bases of the junction unmatched. Per germline, CDR1 MNHNS and CDR2 SASEGT. The length of the CDR3 is 14 residues. The DNA of the CDR3 is TGTGCCAGTCAGGACAGGGGGCATAGCGGGGAGCTGTTTTTT. It is translated as CASQDRGHSGELFF.

The V call is TRBV28, the J call TRBJ2-2; possibly TRBD1 for D (5 bases). CDR1 and CDR2 from the germline V gene are MDHEN and SYDVKM. V lost 8 bases, J lost 0 bases, and 10 bases lay in between. This CDR3 has 14 residues. The DNA of the CDR3 is TGTGCCAGCGGAGACAGCCCGAACACCGGGGAGCTGTTTTTT. This translates into CASGDSPNTGELFF.

V usage is TRBV6-1 and J usage is TRBJ2-2; no clear D. The V gene's germline CDR1 is MNHNS and CDR2 SASEGT. Trimming left V 3 bases short and J 6 bases short, with 11 bases between. CDR3 size: 14 residues. The CDR3 nucleotides are TGTGCCAGCAGTGAGCATTTTGGACCCGGGGAGCTGTTTTTT. It yields the protein CASSEHFGPGELFF.

The rearrangement joins TRBV7-3 to TRBJ2-1; perhaps TRBD2 as D (6 bases). The CDR3 loop spans 14 amino acids. Germline V gene data show CDR1 as SGHTA and CDR2 as FQGTGA. V gave up 2 bases and J gave up 9 bases, with 14 bases separating them. CDR3 sequence: CASSLRGGSAEQFF. CDR3 DNA sequence: TGTGCCAGCAGCTTACGAGGAGGGAGTGCTGAGCAGTTCTTC.

The gene calls are TRBV6-1 and TRBJ2-7, with TRBD1 matching 10 bases. Germline assignment: CDR1 MNHNS and CDR2 SASEGT. This CDR3 has 14 residues. The V gene end was trimmed by 7 bases and the J gene end by 3 bases; junction bases not matched to a gene: 6. The CDR3 DNA sequence: TGTGCCAGCAACGACAGGGGGCGCTTCTACGAGCAGTACTTC. It encodes CASNDRGRFYEQYF.

This rearrangement joins TRBV7-8 to TRBJ1-3, with D possibly TRBD1 on 5 matching bases. Germline V gene lookup returns CDR1 SGHVS and CDR2 FQNEAQ. The CDR3 has 15 residues. V lost 1 base, J lost 4 bases, and 11 bases lay in between. The CDR3 nucleotides read TGTGCCAGCAGCTTAGGATCAGGGCACGGAAACACCATATATTTT. Protein: CASSLGSGHGNTIYF.

This clone was detected only once. The chain is built from TRBV6-1 and TRBJ1-3; D possibly corresponds to TRBD1 (6 bases). V dropped 2 bases and J dropped 1 base, with 18 bases sitting between them. This CDR3 has 18 residues. Germline CDR1 reads MNHNS; CDR2 reads SASEGT. The CDR3 nucleotides read TGTGCCAGCAGTGAACGGGGGCGATTAACGAGGTCTGGAAACACCATATATTTT. It translates to CASSERGRLTRSGNTIYF.

This clone was seen just once. The V call is TRBV27, the J call TRBJ2-2; 7 bases line up with TRBD2. CDR1 MNHEY and CDR2 SMNVEV come from the germline V gene (reference sequence). The CDR3 has 14 residues. The V segment lost 7 bases and the J segment 2 bases; nucleotides outside the gene matches: 4. In nucleotides, the CDR3 is TGTGCCAGCAAAGCGGGACCCAACACCGGGGAGCTGTTTTTT. Its protein product is CASKAGPNTGELFF.

The chain employs TRBV7-3 and TRBJ2-2, with D perhaps matching TRBD1 or TRBD2 (6 bases each). V was pared by 2 bases and J by 4 bases, with 14 bases between. This CDR3 is 16 amino acids long. CDR1 is SGHTA, CDR2 FQGTGA, per germline. CDR3 sequence: CASSLLGRGGTGELFF. CDR3 nucleotides: TGTGCCAGCAGCTTACTGGGCAGGGGAGGCACCGGGGAGCTGTTTTTT.

This chain uses TRBV10-3 with TRBJ1-2; D not resolved. The ends were cut back, 2 bases at V and 3 bases at J, with 4 bases in the middle. The CDR3 sequence is 12 residues long. Germline CDR1 is ENHRY and CDR2 is SYGVKD. In DNA form, the CDR3 reads TGTGCCATCAGTGAGGCCTACTATGGCTACACCTTC. Amino acid sequence: CAISEAYYGYTF.

As DNA, the CDR3 is TGTGCCAGCAGTTTGTGGCAATCAGGACAGGGGTATGGCGCTGAAGCTTTCTTT. Its protein is CASSLWQSGQGYGAEAFF. V is TRBV28 and J is TRBJ1-1, with 9 bases identical to TRBD1. CDR1 and CDR2 from the germline V gene are MDHEN and SYDVKM. With 3 bases clipped from V and 6 bases from J, the junction kept 17 bases outside the gene matches. The CDR3 is 18 residues long.

The V gene is TRBV5-1, the J gene TRBJ1-1; possibly TRBD1 for D (5 bases). CDR1 is SGHRS, CDR2 YFSETQ, per germline. CDR3 length equals 13 residues. Trimming stripped 4 bases from V and 6 bases from J, with 13 bases between. CDR3 coding DNA: TGCGCCAGCAGCCCCACGGGGGGACCTGAAGCTTTCTTT. It encodes CASSPTGGPEAFF. The entire variable domain, with the rest obtained from reference TRBV5-1 and TRBJ1-1, is as follows: KAGVTQTPRYLIKTRGQQVTLSCSPISGHRSVSWYQQTPGQGLQFLFEYFSETQRNKGNFPGRFSGRQFSNSRSEMNVSTLELGDSALYLCASSPTGGPEAFFGQGTRLTVV.

A few counts support this clone. Other nucleotide sequences in the sample specify the same CDR3. The chain links TRBV28 to TRBJ2-7; D not resolved. The CDR3 loop spans 11 amino acids. Germline V CDR1 and CDR2: MDHEN, SYDVKM. Trimming removed 6 bases at V and 0 bases at J, with 3 bases between. CDR3 nucleotide sequence: TGTGCCAGCAGGTACTCCTACGAGCAGTACTTC. Its protein product is CASRYSYEQYF.

This clone showed up just a few times. V is TRBV5-4 and J is TRBJ1-2; no reliable D call. CDR3 length: 12 residues. With 7 bases removed from V and 8 bases from J, the gap between germline ends came to 15 bases. The germline V gene has CDR1 SGHNT and CDR2 YYREEE (reference sequence). CDR3: CASGRSTGGYTF. The CDR3 DNA is TGTGCCAGCGGCAGATCAACGGGCGGCTACACCTTC. The complete variable domain, with remaining parts taken from reference TRBV5-4 and TRBJ1-2, reads ETGVTQSPTHLIKTRGQQVTLRCSSQSGHNTVSWYQQALGQGPQFIFQYYREEENGRGNFPPRFSGLQFPNYSSELNVNALELDDSALYLCASGRSTGGYTFGSGTRLTVV.

The rearrangement links TRBV30 to TRBJ1-4; D is ambiguous. Germline values: CDR1 GTSNPN, CDR2 SVGIG (reference sequence). CDR3 length equals 12 residues. V shed 7 bases and J shed 4 bases, with 10 bases lying between them. The CDR3 region has the DNA TGTGCCTCCGCCAACGATAATGAAAAACTGTTTTTT. Translation: CASANDNEKLFF.

The rearrangement uses TRBV18 and TRBJ1-1, with D possibly being TRBD1 (5 bases). CDR1 and CDR2 (germline): KGHSH, LQKENI. The CDR3 contains 14 residues. The V end was cut by 6 bases, the J end by 7 bases, with 18 bases between. In DNA form, the CDR3 reads TGTGCCAGCTCGCAAAGGGACGGGTCGTTTGAAGCTTTCTTT. Residues: CASSQRDGSFEAFF.

The genes are TRBV6-1 and TRBJ1-5, with 9 bases that match TRBD1. The germline V gene encodes CDR1 MNHNS and CDR2 SASEGT. With 6 bases clipped from V and 6 bases from J, the junction kept 9 bases outside the gene matches. The CDR3 has 15 residues. The DNA of the CDR3 is TGTGCCAGCAGCCAAGGGACAGGGCGAGCTCAGCCCCAGCATTTT. Encoded protein: CASSQGTGRAQPQHF.